This is a list of T cell receptor beta chains from one sample in a study of radiotherapy plus CTLA-4 blockade in lung cancer. Sequenced by immunoSEQ multiplex PCR; TCRdb stores in-frame clones only, minus some. Of more than 75,000 clones listed, more than 70% are singletons. The starting material was peripheral blood, obtained from a patient treated with radiotherapy plus ipilimumab. Source of these receptors: a human donor with non-small cell lung cancer that progressed on radiotherapy plus ipilimumab. The CDR3 runs from the conserved cysteine through the conserved F or W. For some rows the clone size is stated as once, few or many, or as a class when expanded; others skip it.

j_call | v_call | clone_size | cdr3_aa
TRBJ1-2 | TRBV4-1 | few | CASSQDLGGGWYGYTF
TRBJ2-7 | TRBV2 | . | CASSERLTGPYEQYF
TRBJ1-5 | TRBV9 | . | CASSVGGAGVQHF
TRBJ1-4 | TRBV4-3 | . | CASSQELRLTAEKLFF
TRBJ2-7 | TRBV6-5 | . | CASSRSVSASYEQYF
TRBJ1-1 | TRBV28 | . | CASSRGYGNTEAFF
TRBJ1-4 | TRBV18 | . | CASSPRQTVSSNEKLFF
TRBJ2-5 | TRBV2 | . | CASIGGRGGQETQYF
TRBJ2-3 | TRBV27 | . | CASSFSGRRTDTQYF
TRBJ1-1 | TRBV6-1 | . | CASRFTGVGDTEAFF
TRBJ2-7 | TRBV9 | . | CASSVGGTSSYEQYF
TRBJ1-1 | TRBV2 | . | CASSFNTEAFF
TRBJ2-7 | TRBV11-2 | . | CASSLAAPFGEQYF
TRBJ2-5 | TRBV19 | . | CASSSSPDRPQETQYF
TRBJ2-7 | TRBV19 | . | CASSARLRYEQYF
TRBJ1-5 | TRBV7-8 | . | CASSSHQGGGGGNQPQHF
TRBJ2-2 | TRBV7-9 | . | CASSSMLGLNTGELFF
TRBJ2-3 | TRBV5-4 | once | CASSSEGGISGTDTQYF